The rows below give T cell receptor beta chains drawn from one sample of a study of OX40 agonist ivuxolimab in advanced cancers. Clones were sequenced by immunoSEQ multiplex PCR, and TCRdb holds only the in-frame ones, with some missing. The sample has 45,000 to 50,000 clones, less than 85% seen once; the top ten hold about 1.9%. Sequences were derived from CD4+ or CD8+ T cells sorted from blood, sampled in a trial of the OX40 agonist ivuxolimab. These receptors were taken from an adult with an advanced solid tumor such as melanoma, head and neck, liver or kidney cancer. Both conserved end residues are part of each CDR3. Fields, in order: V gene, clone size, J gene, D gene, CDR3 DNA, CDR3 protein. D genes are given only for firm matches. Expanded clones are given a class, and other clones once, few, many or no size at all.

V gene: TRBV9; clone size: NA; J gene: TRBJ1-1; D gene: NA; CDR3 DNA: TGTGCCAGCAGCGTAGCACCGGAAAACACTGAAGCTTTCTTT; CDR3 protein: CASSVAPENTEAFF
V gene: TRBV5-5; clone size: NA; J gene: TRBJ2-7; D gene: NA; CDR3 DNA: TGTGCCAGCAGCTTGGGCCCGCCTTCCTACGAGCAGTACTTC; CDR3 protein: CASSLGPPSYEQYF
V gene: TRBV10-3; clone size: NA; J gene: TRBJ1-5; D gene: NA; CDR3 DNA: TGTGCCATCAGTGAGTCCGTACAGGCAGGGGGCAATCAGCCCCAGCATTTT; CDR3 protein: CAISESVQAGGNQPQHF
V gene: TRBV14; clone size: NA; J gene: TRBJ2-2; D gene: NA; CDR3 DNA: TGTGCCAGCAGCCTGAACACCGGGGAGCTGTTTTTT; CDR3 protein: CASSLNTGELFF
V gene: TRBV11-2; clone size: NA; J gene: TRBJ2-5; D gene: NA; CDR3 DNA: TGTGCCAGCAGCTTAGAGAACAGCCAAGAGACCCAGTACTTC; CDR3 protein: CASSLENSQETQYF
V gene: TRBV7-2; clone size: NA; J gene: TRBJ1-6; D gene: NA; CDR3 DNA: TGTGCCAGCACTTCCTTCGGGGATTATTCACCCCTCCACTTT; CDR3 protein: CASTSFGDYSPLHF
V gene: TRBV4-3; clone size: NA; J gene: TRBJ1-3; D gene: NA; CDR3 DNA: TGCGCCAGCAGCCAAGGCTCGGGATCAAGTGGCACCATATATTTT; CDR3 protein: CASSQGSGSSGTIYF
V gene: TRBV4-1; clone size: NA; J gene: TRBJ2-2; D gene: NA; CDR3 DNA: TGCGCCAGTCAGCCCCTTCGACTAGTCGCCGGGGAGCTGTTTTTT; CDR3 protein: CASQPLRLVAGELFF
V gene: TRBV11-3; clone size: NA; J gene: TRBJ2-1; D gene: NA; CDR3 DNA: TGTGCCAGCAGCTTGGGGGACGCCGGCAATGAGCAGTTCTTC; CDR3 protein: CASSLGDAGNEQFF
V gene: TRBV19; clone size: NA; J gene: TRBJ2-1; D gene: TRBD2; CDR3 DNA: TGTGCCAGTAGTGCGACACTAGCGGGTGGAGGAAATGAGCAGTTCTTC; CDR3 protein: CASSATLAGGGNEQFF
V gene: TRBV18; clone size: NA; J gene: TRBJ2-5; D gene: NA; CDR3 DNA: TGTGCCAGCTCACCCGCTGGAGAGACCCAGTACTTC; CDR3 protein: CASSPAGETQYF
V gene: TRBV4-2; clone size: NA; J gene: TRBJ1-2; D gene: NA; CDR3 DNA: TGTGCCAGCAGCCAAGGCCAGACTAGCGCCGACTACACCTTC; CDR3 protein: CASSQGQTSADYTF
V gene: TRBV23-1; clone size: NA; J gene: TRBJ2-1; D gene: NA; CDR3 DNA: TGCGCCAGCAGTCAATCTACACCCAATGAGCAGTTCTTC; CDR3 protein: CASSQSTPNEQFF
V gene: TRBV27; clone size: NA; J gene: TRBJ2-1; D gene: TRBD2; CDR3 DNA: TGTGCCAGCAATACCCGGACTAGGGTCAGAAGCTCCTACAATGAGCAGTTCTTC; CDR3 protein: CASNTRTRVRSSYNEQFF
V gene: TRBV15; clone size: NA; J gene: TRBJ2-7; D gene: NA; CDR3 DNA: TGTGCCACCAGCAGAGATGATAGCGGCTACGAGCAGTACTTC; CDR3 protein: CATSRDDSGYEQYF
V gene: TRBV5-1; clone size: NA; J gene: TRBJ2-1; D gene: TRBD2; CDR3 DNA: TGCGCCAGCAGCTTCAGTCTAGCGGGAGTTAATGAGCAGTTCTTC; CDR3 protein: CASSFSLAGVNEQFF
V gene: TRBV5-1; clone size: NA; J gene: TRBJ1-1; D gene: NA; CDR3 DNA: TGCGCCAGCAGCATCCGGGATTTCTCTGAAGCTTTCTTT; CDR3 protein: CASSIRDFSEAFF
V gene: TRBV28; clone size: NA; J gene: TRBJ2-5; D gene: TRBD1; CDR3 DNA: TGTGCCAGCAGCATAACGGGACAGTCTCAAGAGACCCAGTACTTC; CDR3 protein: CASSITGQSQETQYF
V gene: TRBV18; clone size: NA; J gene: TRBJ1-2; D gene: NA; CDR3 DNA: TGTGCCAGCTCACCAGGGACGGGATATGGCTACACCTTC; CDR3 protein: CASSPGTGYGYTF
V gene: TRBV7-6; clone size: few; J gene: TRBJ2-5; D gene: NA; CDR3 DNA: TGTGCCAGCAGCTTATGGCAGAAAGAGACCCAGTACTTC; CDR3 protein: CASSLWQKETQYF
V gene: TRBV27; clone size: NA; J gene: TRBJ1-2; D gene: NA; CDR3 DNA: TGTGCCAGCAGTACCGGTTCCAGTAGGGGCTACACCTTC; CDR3 protein: CASSTGSSRGYTF
V gene: TRBV14; clone size: NA; J gene: TRBJ1-1; D gene: NA; CDR3 DNA: TGTGCCAGCAGCAACACTTGGACAGCCCAAGCTTTCTTT; CDR3 protein: CASSNTWTAQAFF
V gene: TRBV7-2; clone size: NA; J gene: TRBJ2-5; D gene: NA; CDR3 DNA: TGTGCCAGCAGCTTAAGACTACAAGAGACCCAGTACTTC; CDR3 protein: CASSLRLQETQYF
V gene: TRBV19; clone size: few; J gene: TRBJ1-1; D gene: NA; CDR3 DNA: TGTGCCAGTAGAAGCCTATTGAACACTGAAGCTTTCTTT; CDR3 protein: CASRSLLNTEAFF
V gene: TRBV28; clone size: NA; J gene: TRBJ2-7; D gene: NA; CDR3 DNA: TGTGCCAGCACCGCAGGCCCCTACGAGCAGTACTTC; CDR3 protein: CASTAGPYEQYF
V gene: TRBV7-9; clone size: few; J gene: TRBJ2-2; D gene: TRBD2; CDR3 DNA: TGTGCCAGCCGTGCGGGGGGCCCCTCCGGGGAGCTGTTTTTT; CDR3 protein: CASRAGGPSGELFF
V gene: TRBV5-4; clone size: NA; J gene: TRBJ1-6; D gene: NA; CDR3 DNA: TGTGCCAGCAGCTTGGGGGAAATGTTGTCACCCCTCCACTTT; CDR3 protein: CASSLGEMLSPLHF
V gene: TRBV19; clone size: NA; J gene: TRBJ2-5; D gene: TRBD2; CDR3 DNA: TGTGCCACCGTTGCCGGGAGGGGGGGGACCCAGTACTTC; CDR3 protein: CATVAGRGGTQYF
V gene: TRBV19; clone size: NA; J gene: TRBJ1-3; D gene: NA; CDR3 DNA: TGTGCCAGTAGCGGCCCGACCCTAGACATATATTTT; CDR3 protein: CASSGPTLDIYF
V gene: TRBV14; clone size: NA; J gene: TRBJ1-6; D gene: TRBD1; CDR3 DNA: TGTGCCAGCAGCCGGACAGGGGGTTCGGCACCCCTCCACTTT; CDR3 protein: CASSRTGGSAPLHF
V gene: TRBV25-1; clone size: medium-sized; J gene: TRBJ2-7; D gene: TRBD2; CDR3 DNA: TGTGCCAGCAGTTCTAGCGGGAGAACTGCCTACGAGCAGTACTTC; CDR3 protein: CASSSSGRTAYEQYF
V gene: TRBV21-1; clone size: NA; J gene: TRBJ1-5; D gene: NA; CDR3 DNA: TGTGCCAGCAGCAAAGCGCAACATAAGAATAGCAATCAGCCCCAGCATTTT; CDR3 protein: CASSKAQHKNSNQPQHF
V gene: TRBV2; clone size: once; J gene: TRBJ2-3; D gene: TRBD1; CDR3 DNA: TGTGCCAGCAGGGCACAGGGGGAAAGCACAGATACGCAGTATTTT; CDR3 protein: CASRAQGESTDTQYF
V gene: TRBV19; clone size: NA; J gene: TRBJ1-4; D gene: NA; CDR3 DNA: TGTGCCAGTATGGCATGGGGTAATGAAAAACTGTTTTTT; CDR3 protein: CASMAWGNEKLFF
V gene: TRBV5-4; clone size: NA; J gene: TRBJ2-5; D gene: NA; CDR3 DNA: TGTGCCAGCAGCTTGGCTATTGGCAGGGCCATCCAAGAGACCCAGTACTTC; CDR3 protein: CASSLAIGRAIQETQYF
V gene: TRBV7-2; clone size: NA; J gene: TRBJ2-1; D gene: TRBD2; CDR3 DNA: TGTGCCAGCAGACAACCGGGACTAGCGGGATTGTTTGAGCAGTTCTTC; CDR3 protein: CASRQPGLAGLFEQFF
V gene: TRBV7-2; clone size: few; J gene: TRBJ2-7; D gene: NA; CDR3 DNA: TGTGCCAGCAGCCCCCGCAGGCTCGGCGAGCAGTACTTC; CDR3 protein: CASSPRRLGEQYF
V gene: TRBV9; clone size: once; J gene: TRBJ1-5; D gene: NA; CDR3 DNA: TGTGCCAGCAGCGTAGCGGGGGGCGGCAATCAGCCCCAGCATTTT; CDR3 protein: CASSVAGGGNQPQHF
V gene: TRBV5-4; clone size: NA; J gene: TRBJ2-2; D gene: NA; CDR3 DNA: TGTGCCAGCAGCTCTGGACGGATCACCGGGGAGCTGTTTTTT; CDR3 protein: CASSSGRITGELFF
V gene: TRBV5-1; clone size: NA; J gene: TRBJ2-3; D gene: NA; CDR3 DNA: TGCGCCAGCAGCTCAGCGGGCGGCACAGATACGCAGTATTTT; CDR3 protein: CASSSAGGTDTQYF
V gene: TRBV7-9; clone size: NA; J gene: TRBJ1-1; D gene: TRBD1; CDR3 DNA: TGTGCCAGCGGTCCCACCCCGGACAGGAAAAGGAACACTGAAGCTTTCTTT; CDR3 protein: CASGPTPDRKRNTEAFF
V gene: TRBV5-4; clone size: NA; J gene: TRBJ2-3; D gene: TRBD2; CDR3 DNA: TGTGCCAGCAGCCTTGGACTAGCGGGCACAGATACGCAGTATTTT; CDR3 protein: CASSLGLAGTDTQYF
V gene: TRBV7-3; clone size: NA; J gene: TRBJ2-2; D gene: TRBD1; CDR3 DNA: TGTGCCAGCAGCTTACGGAGGGCGGACAGGGGGCGCGAGGAGCTGTTTTTT; CDR3 protein: CASSLRRADRGREELFF
V gene: TRBV30; clone size: once; J gene: TRBJ1-5; D gene: TRBD1; CDR3 DNA: TGTGCCTGGAGTGGACAGGGATTCAATCAGCCCCAGCATTTT; CDR3 protein: CAWSGQGFNQPQHF
V gene: TRBV10-3; clone size: NA; J gene: TRBJ2-7; D gene: TRBD2; CDR3 DNA: TGTGCCAGCAGTCTAACTTCCGGGACTAGCGGCTACGAGCAGTACTTC; CDR3 protein: CASSLTSGTSGYEQYF